These T cell receptor beta chains were read from a single sample in a study of cytomegalovirus exposure and HLA in healthy donors. Measured with immunoSEQ multiplex PCR; TCRdb has only the in-frame clones, and not every one. The sample includes roughly 200,000 clones, 70% seen only once; the top ten take less than 3%. Specimen: PBMCs. The source is a man aged 35-49 years in good health and CMV-seropositive. CDR3s include the opening cysteine and the closing phenylalanine or tryptophan. The D gene is left open where the match is weak. Clone size is shown for a subset of rows, as once, few, many or a class of expanded clone.

size: many
V: TRBV19
D: TRBD1
J: TRBJ1-1
DNA: TGTGCCACCCGGGACAGTGGGCCCGGAGCTTTCTTT
CDR3: CATRDSGPGAFF

size: .
V: TRBV19
D: TRBD1
J: TRBJ1-2
DNA: TGTGCCAGTAGTGCCCAGGGGGGCTCTAACTATGGCTACACCTTC
CDR3: CASSAQGGSNYGYTF

size: .
V: TRBV9
D: .
J: TRBJ2-3
DNA: TGTGCCAGCAGCGTAGCGGCGCGGAGCACAGATACGCAGTATTTT
CDR3: CASSVAARSTDTQYF

size: .
V: TRBV5-1
D: TRBD2
J: TRBJ2-5
DNA: TGCGCCAGCAGCGCGGGGACTAACAAAGAGACCCAGTACTTC
CDR3: CASSAGTNKETQYF

size: .
V: TRBV23-1
D: TRBD1
J: TRBJ1-5
DNA: TGCGCCAGCAGTCGGCGGGACAGTCTCGTCCCCGTAAATCAGCCCCAGCATTTT
CDR3: CASSRRDSLVPVNQPQHF

size: .
V: TRBV7-2
D: .
J: TRBJ1-1
DNA: TGTGCCAGCAGCCCGCTACGGGGGGATGCTGAAGCTTTCTTT
CDR3: CASSPLRGDAEAFF

size: .
V: TRBV6-1
D: .
J: TRBJ1-5
DNA: TGTGCCAGCATCCTGACAGTGAGCAATCAGCCCCAGCATTTT
CDR3: CASILTVSNQPQHF

size: .
V: TRBV19
D: .
J: TRBJ1-5
DNA: TGTGCCAGTAGTAGGGCAGGGTACAATCAGCCCCAGCATTTT
CDR3: CASSRAGYNQPQHF

size: .
V: TRBV5-5
D: .
J: TRBJ1-6
DNA: TGTGCCAGCAGCTCCTCTCTTGTACAGCCTAATTCACCCCTCCACTTT
CDR3: CASSSSLVQPNSPLHF

size: .
V: TRBV6-1
D: TRBD2
J: TRBJ2-3
DNA: TGTGCCAGCAGTGATAACCCGGGGGGGCCAGATACGCAGTATTTT
CDR3: CASSDNPGGPDTQYF

size: few
V: TRBV2
D: TRBD1
J: TRBJ2-7
DNA: TGTGCCAGCACCGGGACAGGGTTGTACGAGCAGTACTTC
CDR3: CASTGTGLYEQYF

size: .
V: TRBV29-1
D: .
J: TRBJ1-3
DNA: TGCAGCGGGGGGGGTGGAAACACCATATATTTT
CDR3: CSGGGGNTIYF

size: .
V: TRBV2
D: TRBD1
J: TRBJ2-1
DNA: TGTGCCAGCAGTGAAGGAGACAGGGAGAGGTTCTTC
CDR3: CASSEGDRERFF

size: .
V: TRBV5-1
D: .
J: TRBJ2-7
DNA: TGCGCCAGCAGTCCCACGGGGAGGGGGGAGCGTTACTTC
CDR3: CASSPTGRGERYF